This T cell receptor beta chain was found in a study of blood T cells in healthy people across ages. Broader study findings: Correlation between TCR beta diversity and naive T cell percentage was strong.

This clonotype has a single count. The antigen is unknown. The second PCR ran roughly 6 to 11 cycles with a sample-barcoded 5' primer and J-beta primers. Sequencing of every sample gave 3 million or more CDR3-containing paired-end reads. TCRdb recomputed calls from the 5' RACE reads with MiXCR, one row per CDR3 protein. The sample holds hundreds of thousands of distinct CDR3 sequences, under 45% seen once. The V and J ends lost 4 bases and 8 bases respectively, with 20 bases between them. The germline V gene has CDR1 SGHDN and CDR2 FVKESK. The CDR3 runs 15 residues. Sample: blood. This TCR came from a man in his 60s in good health. This sequence joins TRBV14 and TRBJ1-2; no reliable D call. DNA for the CDR3: TGTGCCAGCAGCCCCAGTGCGGCCCCGAGGTGGGGCTACACCTTC. Encoded protein: CASSPSAAPRWGYTF.